The clone carrying this TCR beta chain came up a few times. In the same sample, other DNA sequences code for this CDR3. This sample stems from a study of blood T cell repertoires in COVID-19. Study-wide context: The origin of the acute and convalescent COVID-19 samples was the United States, Italy and Spain. The analysed material was cDNA or gDNA that came from T cells, B-cell-depleted T cells, or PBMCs.

Under the authors' procedure: Scientists estimated how many nucleated cells there were by amplifying reference gene primers. Clones were sequenced by immunoSEQ multiplex PCR, and TCRdb holds only the in-frame ones, with some missing. That table is the source of V, J and clone size, and D and trimming were worked out from the DNA. The sample consists of about 48,000 clones, approximately 86% of them appearing once. The sequencing input was peripheral blood. The source of this sequence is a woman of 80 years or more with acute or convalescent COVID-19.

In DNA, the CDR3 is TGCGCCAGCAGCCCGGGACAGGGGAGCTCCTACGAGCAGTACTTC. Amino acid sequence: CASSPGQGSSYEQYF. This chain connects TRBV5-1 to TRBJ2-7; 10 nucleotides agree with TRBD1. CDR3 length: 15 residues. The junction had 4 bases not matched to a gene; V was cut back by 4 bases and J by 0 bases. The germline V gene has CDR1 SGHRS and CDR2 YFSETQ. Full variable domain (missing parts from reference TRBV5-1 and TRBJ2-7): KAGVTQTPRYLIKTRGQQVTLSCSPISGHRSVSWYQQTPGQGLQFLFEYFSETQRNKGNFPGRFSGRQFSNSRSEMNVSTLELGDSALYLCASSPGQGSSYEQYFGPGTRLTVT.